The rows below give T cell receptor beta chains drawn from one sample of a study of shared T cell receptors in the human thymus. Libraries were prepared by immunoSEQ multiplex PCR; TCRdb keeps only in-frame clonotypes and omits some of them. The sample has some 660,000 clones, approximately 87% seen once. These same records also appear under a second study, on human thymus T cells.

Sample: thymocytes. The origin of the receptors is a boy younger than two with a congenital heart defect. CDR3s include the opening cysteine and the closing phenylalanine or tryptophan. The order of the fields is J gene, V gene, clone size, D gene, CDR3 protein, CDR3 DNA. The D gene is left open where the match is weak. Size is stated for part of the rows, as once, few or many counts, or as a class when the clone is expanded.

TRBJ2-1	TRBV15	NA	TRBD1	CATSRVPDRGPLPPSDTYNEQFF	TGTGCCACCAGCAGAGTCCCGGACAGGGGGCCTCTTCCTCCCAGCGACACCTACAATGAGCAGTTCTTC
TRBJ2-5	TRBV5-1	NA	TRBD1	CASRQPTGEEAETQYF	TGCGCCAGCAGGCAACCGACAGGGGAGGAAGCAGAGACCCAGTACTTC
TRBJ1-2	TRBV5-1	NA	NA	CASSGWEGDGYTF	TGCGCCAGCAGCGGCTGGGAAGGGGATGGCTACACCTTC
TRBJ2-5	TRBV2	NA	TRBD2	CASSDRLRERGGAETQYF	TGTGCCAGCAGTGACCGGTTACGTGAGCGGGGGGGTGCAGAGACCCAGTACTTC
TRBJ2-3	TRBV5-3	NA	TRBD2	CARSLRTSSDTQYF	TGTGCCAGAAGCTTACGGACTAGTTCAGATACGCAGTATTTT
TRBJ2-5	TRBV13	NA	TRBD2	CASSLRVMGSGRIEETQYF	TGTGCCAGCAGCTTAAGAGTTATGGGTAGCGGGAGAATAGAAGAGACCCAGTACTTC
TRBJ2-3	TRBV28	NA	NA	CASRPNRAPPTDTQYF	TGTGCCAGCAGGCCGAACAGGGCCCCACCGACAGATACGCAGTATTTT
TRBJ2-5	TRBV6-5	NA	NA	CASSYSGGRETQYF	TGTGCCAGCAGTTACTCCGGGGGGCGAGAGACCCAGTACTTC
TRBJ1-4	TRBV6-1	NA	TRBD1	CASSGQGPSATNEKLFF	TGTGCCAGCAGTGGACAGGGTCCCAGTGCAACTAATGAAAAACTGTTTTTT
TRBJ2-7	TRBV10-1	NA	TRBD1	CATSSDRGGTYEQYF	TGCGCCACCAGCTCGGACAGGGGGGGTACCTACGAGCAGTACTTC
TRBJ2-7	TRBV11-2	few	NA	CASSLPTREVSYEQYF	TGTGCCAGCAGCCTTCCGACTAGGGAGGTCTCCTACGAGCAGTACTTC
TRBJ2-1	TRBV5-1	NA	NA	CASSLGVGGPSYNEQFF	TGCGCCAGCAGCTTGGGTGTGGGGGGTCCGTCCTACAATGAGCAGTTCTTC
TRBJ2-1	TRBV11-1	NA	NA	CASSTRDIKSSYNEQFF	TGTGCCAGCAGCACCCGGGACATAAAGAGCTCCTACAATGAGCAGTTCTTC
TRBJ2-1	TRBV5-4	NA	NA	CASSFDSYNEQFF	TGTGCCAGCAGCTTCGACAGTTACAATGAGCAGTTCTTC
TRBJ1-1	TRBV9	NA	NA	CASSVAVADTEAFF	TGTGCCAGCAGCGTAGCTGTGGCAGACACTGAAGCTTTCTTT
TRBJ1-2	TRBV5-1	NA	TRBD1	CASRAGQEKRYGYTF	TGCGCCAGCAGGGCTGGACAGGAAAAACGCTATGGCTACACCTTC